This T cell receptor (beta chain) came from a study of monozygotic twins with inflammatory bowel disease. Study observations and caveats: A single strong IBD-associated signal or clonotype was not supported by the findings. What may have added variability to patient repertoires is that immunosuppressive treatments differed.

As for this clonotype: Its target is unknown.

Total RNA isolation used whole blood (no T cell sorting was performed). No DNA is given; TCRdb re-called the 5' RACE reads and lists each CDR3 protein once. The repertoire table contains 400,000 to 500,000 distinct CDR3 sequences. This CDR3 region has 17 residues. Per the germline V gene, CDR1 is SEHNR and CDR2 is FQNEAQ (reference sequence). What was sequenced was blood. The sequence was collected from a human donor with ulcerative colitis or Crohn's disease, or a healthy co-twin of an affected twin (not recorded which). This chain connects TRBV7-9 to TRBJ1-2. CDR3 sequence: CASSFILGTVANYGYTF.